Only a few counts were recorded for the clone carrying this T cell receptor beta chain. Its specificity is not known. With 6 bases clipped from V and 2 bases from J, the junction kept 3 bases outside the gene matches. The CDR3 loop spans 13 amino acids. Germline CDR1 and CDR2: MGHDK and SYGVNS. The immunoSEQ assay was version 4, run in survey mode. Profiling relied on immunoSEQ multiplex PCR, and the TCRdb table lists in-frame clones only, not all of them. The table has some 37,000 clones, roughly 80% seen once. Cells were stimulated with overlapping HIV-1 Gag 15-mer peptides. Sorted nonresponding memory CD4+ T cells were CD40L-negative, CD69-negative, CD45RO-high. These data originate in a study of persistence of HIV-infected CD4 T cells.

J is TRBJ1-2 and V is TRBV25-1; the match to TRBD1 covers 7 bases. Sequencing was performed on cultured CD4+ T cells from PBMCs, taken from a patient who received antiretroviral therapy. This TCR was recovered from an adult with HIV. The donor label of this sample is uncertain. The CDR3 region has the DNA TGTGCCAGCAGAGACAGGGCCAACTATGGCTACACCTTC. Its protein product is CASRDRANYGYTF.